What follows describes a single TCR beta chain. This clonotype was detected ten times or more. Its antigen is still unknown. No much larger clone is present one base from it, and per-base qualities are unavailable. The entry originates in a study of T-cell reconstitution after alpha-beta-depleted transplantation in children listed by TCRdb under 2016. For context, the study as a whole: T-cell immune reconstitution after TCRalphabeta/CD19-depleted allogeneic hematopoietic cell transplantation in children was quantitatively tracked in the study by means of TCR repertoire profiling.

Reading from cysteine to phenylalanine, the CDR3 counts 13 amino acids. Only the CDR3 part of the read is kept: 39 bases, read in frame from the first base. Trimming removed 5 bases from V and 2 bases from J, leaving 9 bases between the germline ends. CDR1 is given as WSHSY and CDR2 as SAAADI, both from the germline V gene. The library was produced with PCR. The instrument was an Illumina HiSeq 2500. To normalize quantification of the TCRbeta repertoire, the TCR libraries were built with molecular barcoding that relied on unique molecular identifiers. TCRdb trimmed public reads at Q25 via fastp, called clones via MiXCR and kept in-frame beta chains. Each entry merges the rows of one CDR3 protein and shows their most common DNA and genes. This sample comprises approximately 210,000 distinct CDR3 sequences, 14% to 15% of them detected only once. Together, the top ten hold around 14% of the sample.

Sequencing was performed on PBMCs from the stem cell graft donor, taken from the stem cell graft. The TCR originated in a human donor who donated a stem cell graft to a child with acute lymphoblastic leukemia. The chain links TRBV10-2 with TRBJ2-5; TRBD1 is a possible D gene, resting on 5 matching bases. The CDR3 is CASSSQVQETQYF. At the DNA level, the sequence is TGCGCCAGCAGTTCACAGGTTCAAGAGACCCAGTACTTC.